This entry concerns a single TCR beta chain. Its antigen is as yet unknown. Multiplex touch-down PCR amplified TRB using TRB-A and TRB-B pools in one tube. TCRdb reanalyzed the multiplex PCR reads, giving one entry per CDR3 protein sequence and no DNA. This table lists 5,500 to 6,500 distinct CDR3 sequences. This entry comes from a study of T cell clusters in autoimmune cytopenias. General observations from the study: Primary autoimmune cytopenia patients appeared to lack physiological T cell clusters present in healthy donors.

CDR1 SGHRS and CDR2 YFSETQ come from the germline V gene. This CDR3 has 16 residues. TRB was amplified from around 250 ng of peripheral blood genomic DNA per sample. This chain links TRBV5-1 with TRBJ1-6; the TCRdb D gene call, TRBD1, has no DNA to confirm it. Sample: peripheral blood. This clonotype was obtained from a human donor with an autoimmune cytopenia or autoimmune hepatitis (not recorded which). CDR3 sequence: CASSLAGASYNSPLHF. The entire variable domain, with the rest obtained from reference TRBV5-1 and TRBJ1-6, is as follows: KAGVTQTPRYLIKTRGQQVTLSCSPISGHRSVSWYQQTPGQGLQFLFEYFSETQRNKGNFPGRFSGRQFSNSRSEMNVSTLELGDSALYLCASSLAGASYNSPLHFGNGTRLTVT.